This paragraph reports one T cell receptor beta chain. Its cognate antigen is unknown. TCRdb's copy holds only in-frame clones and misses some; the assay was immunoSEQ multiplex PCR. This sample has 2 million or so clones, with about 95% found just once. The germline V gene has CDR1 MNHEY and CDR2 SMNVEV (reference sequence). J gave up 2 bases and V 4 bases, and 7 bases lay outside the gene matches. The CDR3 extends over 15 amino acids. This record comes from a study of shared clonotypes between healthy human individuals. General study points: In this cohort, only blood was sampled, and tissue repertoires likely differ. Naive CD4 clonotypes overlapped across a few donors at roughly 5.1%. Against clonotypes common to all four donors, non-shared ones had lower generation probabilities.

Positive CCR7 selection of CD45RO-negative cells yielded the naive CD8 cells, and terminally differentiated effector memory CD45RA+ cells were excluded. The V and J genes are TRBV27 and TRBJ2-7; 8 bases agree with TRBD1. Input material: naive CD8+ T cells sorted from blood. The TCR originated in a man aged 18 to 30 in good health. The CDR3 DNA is TGTGCCAGCAGTTCCACAGGGGGAACCGCCTACGAGCAGTACTTC. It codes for CASSSTGGTAYEQYF.